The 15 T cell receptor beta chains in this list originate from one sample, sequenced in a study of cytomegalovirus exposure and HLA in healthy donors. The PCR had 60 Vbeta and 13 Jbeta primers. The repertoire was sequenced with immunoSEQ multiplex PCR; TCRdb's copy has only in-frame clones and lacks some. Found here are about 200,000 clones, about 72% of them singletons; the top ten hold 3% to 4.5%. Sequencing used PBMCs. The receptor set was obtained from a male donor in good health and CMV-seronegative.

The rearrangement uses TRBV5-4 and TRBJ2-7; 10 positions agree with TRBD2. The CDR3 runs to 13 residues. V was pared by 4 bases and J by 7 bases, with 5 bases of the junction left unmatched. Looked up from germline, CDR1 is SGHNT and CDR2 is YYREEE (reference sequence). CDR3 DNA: TGTGCCAGCAGCCTAGCGGGAGCCGATGAGCAGTACTTC. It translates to CASSLAGADEQYF.

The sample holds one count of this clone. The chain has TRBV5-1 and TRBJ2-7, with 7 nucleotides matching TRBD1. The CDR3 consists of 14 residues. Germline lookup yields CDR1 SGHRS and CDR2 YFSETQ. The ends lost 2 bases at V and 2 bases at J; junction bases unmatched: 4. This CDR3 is CASSLMTGTYEQYF. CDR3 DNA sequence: TGCGCCAGCAGCTTAATGACAGGGACCTACGAGCAGTACTTC.

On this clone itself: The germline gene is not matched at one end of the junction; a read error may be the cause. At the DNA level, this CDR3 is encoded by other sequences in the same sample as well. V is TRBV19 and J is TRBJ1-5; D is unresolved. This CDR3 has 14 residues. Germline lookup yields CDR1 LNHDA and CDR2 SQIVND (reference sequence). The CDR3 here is CASSILRGNQPQHF. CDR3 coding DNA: TGCGCCAGTAGTATCCTGCGGGGCAATCAGCCCCAGCATTTT. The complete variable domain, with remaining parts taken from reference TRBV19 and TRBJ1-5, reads DGGITQSPKYLFRKEGQNVTLSCEQNLNHDAMYWYRQDPGQGLRLIYYSQIVNDFQKGDIAEGYSVSREKKESFPLTVTSAQKNPTAFYLCASSILRGNQPQHFGDGTRLSIL.

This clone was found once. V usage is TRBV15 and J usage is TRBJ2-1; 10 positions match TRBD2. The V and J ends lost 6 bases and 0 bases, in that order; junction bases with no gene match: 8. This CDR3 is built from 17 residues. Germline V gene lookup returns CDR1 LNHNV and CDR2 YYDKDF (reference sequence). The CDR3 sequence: CATRPELAGYSYNEQFF. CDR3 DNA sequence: TGTGCCACCAGGCCCGAACTAGCGGGGTACTCCTACAATGAGCAGTTCTTC.

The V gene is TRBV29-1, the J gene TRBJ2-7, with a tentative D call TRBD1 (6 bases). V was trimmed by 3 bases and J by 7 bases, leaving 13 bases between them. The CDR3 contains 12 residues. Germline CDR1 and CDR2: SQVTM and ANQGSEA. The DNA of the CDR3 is TGCAGCGTTGAGACAGGCCAAAGTGAGCAGTACTTC. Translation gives CSVETGQSEQYF.

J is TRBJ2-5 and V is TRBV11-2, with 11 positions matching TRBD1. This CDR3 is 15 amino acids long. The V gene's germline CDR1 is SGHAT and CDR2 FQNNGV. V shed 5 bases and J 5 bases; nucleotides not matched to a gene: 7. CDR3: CASSRDRGGEETQYF. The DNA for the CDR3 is TGTGCCAGCAGCAGGGACAGGGGGGGTGAGGAGACCCAGTACTTC.

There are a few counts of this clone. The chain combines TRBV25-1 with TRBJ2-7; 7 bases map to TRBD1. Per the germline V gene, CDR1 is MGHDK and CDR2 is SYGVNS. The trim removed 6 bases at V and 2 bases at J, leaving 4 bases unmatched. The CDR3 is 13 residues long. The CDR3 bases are TGTGCCAGCAGGAGGGGGACAGCCTACGAGCAGTACTTC. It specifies CASRRGTAYEQYF.

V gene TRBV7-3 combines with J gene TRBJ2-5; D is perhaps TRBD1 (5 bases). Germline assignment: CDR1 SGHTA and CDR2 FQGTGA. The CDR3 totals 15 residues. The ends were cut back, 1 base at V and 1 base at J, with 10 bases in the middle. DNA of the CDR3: TGTGCCAGCAGCTTAAGGGGCAGTTCCCAAGAGACCCAGTACTTC. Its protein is CASSLRGSSQETQYF.

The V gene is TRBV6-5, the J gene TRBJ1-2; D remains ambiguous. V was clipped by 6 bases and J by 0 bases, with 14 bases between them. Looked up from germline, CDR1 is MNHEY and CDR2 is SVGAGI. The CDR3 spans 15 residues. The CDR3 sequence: CASRHGLGANYGYTF. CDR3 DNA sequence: TGTGCCAGCAGGCATGGACTGGGAGCTAACTATGGCTACACCTTC.

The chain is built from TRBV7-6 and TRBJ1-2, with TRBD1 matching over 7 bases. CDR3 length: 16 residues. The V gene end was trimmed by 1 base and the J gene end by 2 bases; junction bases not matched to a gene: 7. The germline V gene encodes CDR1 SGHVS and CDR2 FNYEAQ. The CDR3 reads CASSLGGTALNYGYTF. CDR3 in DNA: TGTGCCAGCAGCTTAGGAGGGACAGCTTTAAACTATGGCTACACCTTC.

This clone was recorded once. The CDR3 sequence: CASSLPRNSAYNEQFF. In DNA, the CDR3 is TGTGCCAGCAGCCTCCCCAGGAATAGCGCGTACAATGAGCAGTTCTTC. The chain has TRBV5-4 and TRBJ2-1, with a possible D match to TRBD2 (5 bases). The CDR3 runs to 16 residues. CDR1 is SGHNT and CDR2 is YYREEE in the germline V gene (reference sequence). Trimming left V 4 bases short and J 4 bases short, with 18 bases between. Full variable domain (remainder filled in from reference TRBV5-4 and TRBJ2-1): ETGVTQSPTHLIKTRGQQVTLRCSSQSGHNTVSWYQQALGQGPQFIFQYYREEENGRGNFPPRFSGLQFPNYSSELNVNALELDDSALYLCASSLPRNSAYNEQFFGPGTRLTVL.

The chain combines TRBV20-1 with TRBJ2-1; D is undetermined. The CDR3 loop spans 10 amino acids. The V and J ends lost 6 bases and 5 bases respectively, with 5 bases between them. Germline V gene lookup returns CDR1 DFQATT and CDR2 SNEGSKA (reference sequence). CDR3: CSAADNEQFF. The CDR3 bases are TGCAGTGCAGCCGACAATGAGCAGTTCTTC.

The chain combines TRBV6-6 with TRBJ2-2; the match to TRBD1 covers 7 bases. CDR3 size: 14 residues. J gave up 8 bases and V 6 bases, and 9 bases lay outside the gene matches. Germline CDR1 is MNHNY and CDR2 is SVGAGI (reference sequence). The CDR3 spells CASRFTGVEGELFF. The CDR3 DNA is TGTGCCAGCAGATTCACAGGGGTAGAAGGGGAGCTGTTTTTT.

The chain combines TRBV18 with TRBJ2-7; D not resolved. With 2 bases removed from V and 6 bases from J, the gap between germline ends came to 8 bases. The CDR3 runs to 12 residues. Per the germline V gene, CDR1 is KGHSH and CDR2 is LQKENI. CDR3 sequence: CASSPSYSEQYF. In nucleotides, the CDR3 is TGTGCCAGCTCACCATCCTATAGCGAGCAGTACTTC. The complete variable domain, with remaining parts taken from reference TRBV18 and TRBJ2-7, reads NAGVMQNPRHLVRRRGQEARLRCSPMKGHSHVYWYRQLPEEGLKFMVYLQKENIIDESGMPKERFSAEFPKEGPSILRIQQVVRGDSAAYFCASSPSYSEQYFGPGTRLTVT.

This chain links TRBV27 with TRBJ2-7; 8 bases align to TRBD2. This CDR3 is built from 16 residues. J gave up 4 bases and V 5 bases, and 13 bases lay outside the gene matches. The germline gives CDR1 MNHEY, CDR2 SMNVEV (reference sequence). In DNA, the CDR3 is TGTGCCAGCAGTCCACAGCGGGAGATAAGGGGATACGAGCAGTACTTC. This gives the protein CASSPQREIRGYEQYF.